The rows below give T cell receptor beta chains drawn from one sample of a study of T cell repertoires in cytomegalovirus infection. TCRdb redid the calling of the reads with MiXCR, one entry per CDR3 protein. The sample carries some 200,000 distinct CDR3 sequences, around 20% recorded once. Source material: PBMCs. These receptors were obtained from a human donor in good health (CMV status not recorded). Some clones in this sample may be carry-over from other donors' samples. Both conserved end residues are part of each CDR3. A D gene is named only where the DNA matches it firmly. For some rows the clone size is stated as once, few or many, or as a class when expanded; others skip it.

many	TRBV12-3/TRBV12-4	TRBJ1-1	TRBD1	CATGQGENTEAFF	TGTGCCACCGGACAGGGGGAAAACACTGAAGCTTTCTTT
-	TRBV6-2/TRBV6-3	TRBJ2-7	-	CASSWNRGPYEQYF	TGTGCCAGCAGTTGGAATCGCGGCCCCTACGAGCAGTACTTC
many	TRBV5-6	TRBJ2-7	-	CASSESWGEQYF	TGTGCCAGCAGCGAGAGCTGGGGAGAGCAGTACTTC
few	TRBV20-1	TRBJ2-7	-	CSASGPSYEQYF	TGCAGTGCTAGCGGACCCTCCTACGAGCAGTACTTC
many	TRBV7-2	TRBJ1-5	-	CASSFEGTSHNQPQHF	TGTGCCAGCAGCTTCGAGGGGACAAGTCACAATCAGCCCCAGCATTTT
few	TRBV20-1	TRBJ2-7	-	CSASTREPHEQYF	TGCAGTGCTTCGACGAGGGAGCCACACGAGCAGTACTTC
-	TRBV11-3	TRBJ2-1	TRBD1	CASSLVKGATSSYNEQFF	TGTGCCAGCAGCTTAGTGAAGGGGGCCACCTCCTCCTACAATGAGCAGTTCTTC
many	TRBV20-1	TRBJ2-1	-	CSARAGTGRYNEQFF	TGCAGTGCTAGAGCCGGGACTGGACGTTACAATGAGCAGTTCTTC
many	TRBV7-2	TRBJ2-2	TRBD1	CASSFLPGTGNTGELFF	TGTGCCAGCAGCTTTCTCCCCGGGACAGGGAACACCGGGGAGCTGTTTTTT
many	TRBV7-2	TRBJ1-2	-	CASSWGGARDYGYTF	TGTGCCAGCAGCTGGGGGGGGGCCCGGGACTATGGCTACACCTTC
-	TRBV5-1	TRBJ2-5	TRBD2	CASSLGLAGDNQETQYF	TGCGCCAGCAGCTTGGGCCTAGCGGGGGACAACCAAGAGACCCAGTACTTC
few	TRBV19	TRBJ1-2	-	CASSIQKHGYTF	TGTGCCAGTAGTATCCAGAAACATGGCTACACCTTC
-	TRBV28	TRBJ2-1	TRBD1	CASSPDRARVNEQFF	TGTGCCAGCAGTCCCGACAGGGCCAGGGTCAATGAGCAGTTCTTC
-	TRBV28	TRBJ1-5	TRBD1	CASSPSGTGLWGNQPQHF	TGTGCCAGCAGTCCTTCCGGGACAGGGCTCTGGGGCAATCAGCCCCAGCATTTT
many	TRBV6-1	TRBJ2-5	TRBD2	CASSETASGGASQETQYF	TGTGCCAGCAGTGAAACGGCTAGCGGGGGGGCAAGCCAAGAGACCCAGTACTTC
-	TRBV28	TRBJ1-3	-	CASTVSTSGNTIYF	TGTGCCAGCACTGTTAGCACCTCTGGAAACACCATATATTTT
many	TRBV7-2	TRBJ1-1	TRBD1	CASSRDGQGITEAFF	TGTGCCAGCAGCCGCGATGGACAGGGGATCACTGAAGCTTTCTTT
-	TRBV6-2/TRBV6-3	TRBJ2-1	TRBD2	CASSLLAVGNEQFF	TGTGCCAGCAGTCTACTAGCGGTGGGCAATGAGCAGTTCTTC
-	TRBV12-3/TRBV12-4	TRBJ2-3	-	CASSFRRSGSTDTQYF	TGTGCCAGCAGTTTCAGGCGGTCAGGAAGCACAGATACGCAGTATTTT
-	TRBV28	TRBJ1-6	TRBD1	CASSYLTGSNSPLHF	TGTGCCAGCAGCTACTTGACAGGGAGCAATTCACCCCTCCACTTT
many	TRBV7-2	TRBJ2-2	TRBD2	CASSKSSGRATGELFF	TGTGCCAGCAGCAAATCTAGCGGGAGGGCCACCGGGGAGCTGTTTTTT
-	TRBV28	TRBJ2-2	-	CASSFQGWNTGELFF	TGTGCCAGCAGTTTTCAGGGGTGGAACACCGGGGAGCTGTTTTTT
-	TRBV27	TRBJ2-3	-	CASSSRGQGGNTDTQYF	TGTGCCAGCAGTTCGAGGGGCCAGGGGGGGAACACAGATACGCAGTATTTT
-	TRBV5-6	TRBJ1-1	-	CASSLGELRRGVTEAFF	TGTGCCAGCAGCTTGGGAGAACTCCGACGTGGGGTCACTGAAGCTTTCTTT
many	TRBV11-3	TRBJ2-5	-	CASRSQETQYF	TGTGCCAGCAGATCTCAAGAGACCCAGTACTTC
-	TRBV5-1	TRBJ1-5	-	CASSPTAGDQPQHF	TGCGCCAGCAGTCCAACTGCGGGGGATCAGCCCCAGCATTTT